Shown below are 29 T cell receptor beta chains from a single sample sequenced in a study of blood T cells in healthy people across ages. Together with a sample-barcoded 5' primer, a J-beta primer mix was included in a second PCR lasting 7 to 11 cycles. TCRdb fed the 5' RACE reads into MiXCR, producing one record per CDR3 protein. The repertoire includes 790,000 or so distinct CDR3 sequences, 46% of them detected once, and 15% to 20% sits in the top ten. Sequenced material: blood. The receptors shown here come from a man older than 75 in good health.

The V gene is TRBV12-3 or TRBV12-4, the J gene TRBJ2-7; TRBD1 is a possible D gene (5 bases). This CDR3 is 13 amino acids long. Trimming removed 5 bases at V and 6 bases at J, with 14 bases between. In nucleotides, the CDR3 is TGTGCCAGCAGTCCGAGACAGAGTGGCGAGCAGTACTTC. The encoded protein is CASSPRQSGEQYF.

This chain uses TRBV10-3 with TRBJ1-2, with D possibly being TRBD1 (5 bases). CDR1 and CDR2 (germline): ENHRY, SYGVKD. This CDR3 region has 12 residues. V lost 10 bases and J lost 4, with 13 bases in between. The CDR3 sequence: CATTQGSYGYTF. The CDR3 DNA follows: TGTGCCACCACCCAGGGTAGCTATGGCTACACCTTC.

This chain joins TRBV6-5 and TRBJ2-2, with 7 bases that match TRBD1. V gave up 2 bases and J gave up 0 bases; unmatched junction bases: 3. The germline gives CDR1 MNHEY, CDR2 SVGAGI. The length of the CDR3 is 16 residues. The CDR3 DNA sequence: TGTGCCAGCAGTTACCTGGGACAGACGAACACCGGGGAGCTGTTTTTT. This translates into CASSYLGQTNTGELFF.

The chain carries TRBV2 and TRBJ2-2; D gene unclear. Germline loops: CDR1 SNHLY, CDR2 FYNNEI. V lost 4 bases, J lost 0 bases, and 9 bases lay in between. CDR3 length: 15 residues. CDR3 nucleotides: TGTGCCAGCAGTGCTATAGAACCGAACACCGGGGAGCTGTTTTTT. It yields the protein CASSAIEPNTGELFF.

This clonotype has a handful of counts. This rearrangement joins TRBV12-3 or TRBV12-4 to TRBJ2-3, with 7 bases that match TRBD2. J was trimmed by 2 bases and V by 5 bases; bases with no gene match: 4. This CDR3 is 14 amino acids long. DNA of the CDR3: TGTGCCAGCAGTCTCGGGACTACCACAGATACGCAGTATTTT. Its translation: CASSLGTTTDTQYF.

Points on this clonotype: With a much larger clone just one base away, this may be a read error. The chain is built from TRBV7-2 and TRBJ2-5; D is possibly TRBD2 (5 bases). The CDR3 runs to 12 residues. The germline V and J ends were trimmed by 5 bases and 11 bases, with 15 bases remaining between them. Looked up from germline, CDR1 is SGHTA and CDR2 is FQGNSA. The DNA for the CDR3 is TGTGCCAGCAGCATGACTATTTATGAGCAGTACTTC. Amino acid sequence: CASSMTIYEQYF.

V usage is TRBV10-3 and J usage is TRBJ2-3; 10 bases agree with TRBD1. V was clipped by 6 bases and J by 3 bases; unmatched bases: 6. This CDR3 spans 15 amino acids. Germline V CDR1 and CDR2: ENHRY, SYGVKD. The CDR3 nucleotides read TGTGCCATCAGGGCCGGGACAGGGGTTACAGATACGCAGTATTTT. Translating it yields CAIRAGTGVTDTQYF.

This clonotype has a handful of counts. The CDR3 sequence: CASSPYQAGADTQYF. The CDR3 bases are TGTGCCAGCAGCCCCTACCAGGCGGGGGCAGATACGCAGTATTTT. J is TRBJ2-3 and V is TRBV25-1, with 7 bases matching TRBD2. The trim removed 6 bases at V and 4 bases at J, leaving 10 bases unmatched. Germline CDR1 and CDR2: MGHDK and SYGVNS. This CDR3 contains 15 residues.

This rearrangement joins TRBV20-1 to TRBJ2-7; TRBD2 matches at 7 bases. Per the germline V gene, CDR1 is DFQATT and CDR2 is SNEGSKA (reference sequence). This CDR3 spans 13 amino acids. The ends lost 6 bases at V and 4 bases at J; junction bases unmatched: 9. CDR3 residues: CSAPPGLLYEQYF. The DNA for the CDR3 is TGCAGTGCCCCCCCGGGACTACTATACGAGCAGTACTTC.

This rearrangement joins TRBV10-3 to TRBJ2-1; 10 positions agree with TRBD2. V dropped 5 bases and J dropped 2; count of bases not matched to a gene: 3. There are 15 residues in the CDR3. Germline V gene sequence: CDR1 ENHRY, CDR2 SYGVKD. The CDR3 DNA follows: TGTGCCATCAGTCATAGCGGGGGGCCCTACAATGAGCAGTTCTTC. Its translation: CAISHSGGPYNEQFF.

This chain joins TRBV30 and TRBJ1-4, with 7 bases fitting TRBD1. The germline CDR1 and CDR2 sequences are GTSNPN and SVGIG (reference sequence). V lost 4 bases to trimming and J lost 3 bases; unmatched junction nucleotides: 2. The CDR3 is 13 amino acids. CDR3 protein: CAWKGQPNEKLFF. The CDR3 DNA is TGTGCCTGGAAGGGACAGCCTAATGAAAAACTGTTTTTT.

This clonotype was counted ten times or more. The chain has TRBV29-1 and TRBJ2-1, with D possibly TRBD2 on 5 matching bases. This CDR3 has 13 amino acids. The V end was cut by 4 bases, the J end by 7 bases, with 14 bases between. The germline CDR1 and CDR2 sequences are SQVTM and ANQGSEA. CDR3 nucleotide sequence: TGCAGCGTTGTTATAGTCGGGGAGAATGAGCAGTTCTTC. Translating it yields CSVVIVGENEQFF.

This clonotype was counted a few times. The CDR3 DNA is TGTGCCAGCCAACAGGACAATGAGCAGTTCTTC. This sequence encodes CASQQDNEQFF. The chain carries TRBV28 and TRBJ2-1; TRBD1 is a possible D gene (5 bases). V lost 8 bases to trimming and J lost 5 bases, with 7 bases between them. Germline CDR1 is MDHEN and CDR2 is SYDVKM. CDR3 length: 11 amino acids.

This clonotype occurred once. The chain links TRBV6-1 to TRBJ2-1; D gene uncertain. The CDR3 sequence is 13 residues long. Trimming pared 8 bases from V and 4 bases from J, leaving 12 bases between. CDR1 and CDR2 from the germline V gene are MNHNS and SASEGT. In DNA form, the CDR3 reads TGTGCCAGCGGTGGGCGAGTATACAATGAGCAGTTCTTC. It specifies CASGGRVYNEQFF.

Remarks on this clonotype: At one of its ends the junction is not consistent with the germline gene, which may arise from a read error. The rearrangement uses TRBV7-2 and TRBJ2-1; weak D call: TRBD2 (6 bases). Germline V lookup: CDR1 SGHTA, CDR2 FQGNSA. The CDR3 extends over 16 amino acids. CDR3 sequence (DNA): TGTGCCAGCAGTAGAGACCGGGGGAGCCCCTCCTACGAGCATTACTTC. This encodes CASSRDRGSPSYEHYF.

This chain joins TRBV15 and TRBJ1-4, with D possibly TRBD1 on 6 matching bases. The CDR3 consists of 16 residues. The germline CDR1 and CDR2 sequences are LNHNV and YYDKDF (reference sequence). Deletions cut 0 bases from V and 10 bases from J, with 18 bases between. The CDR3 DNA is TGTGCCACCAGCAGAGATGGGGGCGGGAGAAGGGGAAAACTGTTTTTT. Residues: CATSRDGGGRRGKLFF.

V and J are TRBV5-1 and TRBJ1-4; 7 nucleotides agree with TRBD1. Germline V gene data show CDR1 as SGHRS and CDR2 as YFSETQ. V was pared by 5 bases and J by 5 bases, with 12 bases of the junction left unmatched. The CDR3 consists of 16 residues. The CDR3 spells CASRPRGAGGNEKLFF. The DNA of the CDR3 is TGCGCCAGCAGGCCTAGAGGGGCAGGGGGGAATGAAAAACTGTTTTTT.

This clonotype has just a few counts. The chain combines TRBV2 with TRBJ2-7; a weak D match, TRBD1 (6 bases). Between the trimmed V and J ends, which lost 7 bases and 2 bases, there was a span of 15 bases. From germline, CDR1 is SNHLY and CDR2 FYNNEI. The CDR3 runs 14 residues. The CDR3 sequence: CASTMGRGPYEQYF. As DNA, the CDR3 is TGTGCCAGCACCATGGGCAGGGGACCCTACGAGCAGTACTTC.

In this sample, this clonotype turned up once. This clone may be a read error of a much larger clone one base away. The chain is built from TRBV29-1 and TRBJ2-5, with 13 bases lining up with TRBD2. Per germline, CDR1 SQVTM and CDR2 ANQGSEA. This CDR3 contains 14 residues. The V and J ends lost 7 bases and 5 bases, in that order; junction bases with no gene match: 7. The DNA for the CDR3 is TGCAGCGCGACCGGACTAGCGGGAGTGGAGACCCAGTACTTC. Its translation is CSATGLAGVETQYF.

Comments on this clonotype: The junction differs from germline at one of its ends, possibly a read error. This rearrangement joins TRBV11-3 to TRBJ2-1; TRBD2 matches at 11 bases. The CDR3 contains 14 residues. Germline V CDR1 and CDR2: SGHNT, YENEEA. CDR3 sequence: CTSSIAGGLNEQFF. The CDR3 nucleotides read TGTACCAGCAGCATAGCGGGAGGGTTGAATGAGCAGTTCTTC.

This clonotype was seen a single time. This rearrangement joins TRBV30 to TRBJ2-7, with TRBD2 as a possible D gene (6 bases). CDR1 GTSNPN and CDR2 SVGIG come from the germline V gene (reference sequence). CDR3 length: 13 residues. V dropped 2 bases and J dropped 4 bases, with 12 bases sitting between them. DNA for the CDR3: TGTGCCTGGAGTTTAGCGGACTTTTACGAGCAGTACTTC. Translated, it gives CAWSLADFYEQYF.

V usage is TRBV4-2 and J usage is TRBJ2-7, with a weak D call TRBD1 (7 bases). Trimming took off 3 bases at V and 5 bases at J, with 11 bases between the two ends. The CDR3 consists of 13 residues. Per the germline V gene, CDR1 is LGHNA and CDR2 is YNFKEQ. The DNA for the CDR3 is TGTGCCAGCAGCCACGGAGGGGGCGACGAGCAGTACTTC. This codes for CASSHGGGDEQYF.

The chain uses TRBV2 and TRBJ2-7, with TRBD2 identical over 9 bases. V dropped 2 bases and J dropped 7; count of bases not matched to a gene: 12. This CDR3 is built from 16 residues. Looked up from germline, CDR1 is SNHLY and CDR2 is FYNNEI. CDR3 nucleotide sequence: TGTGCCAGCAGTGAAAGCGCGGGAGGGCTATACAATGAGCAGTACTTC. Protein sequence: CASSESAGGLYNEQYF.

This clonotype came up many times. This rearrangement joins TRBV12-3 or TRBV12-4 to TRBJ1-6; D is ambiguous. The CDR3 sequence is 16 residues long. Trimming cost V 4 bases and J 5 bases, with 15 bases left between them. This CDR3 reads CASSSARHRDNSPLHF. Here the CDR3 DNA reads TGTGCCAGCAGTTCCGCTCGACACAGAGATAATTCACCCCTCCACTTT.

In its sample, this clonotype was seen a few times. The chain combines TRBV5-1 with TRBJ2-7; 10 bases are a match to TRBD1. V shed 3 bases, J shed 4 bases, and the junction held 7 bases outside the gene matches. Per germline, CDR1 SGHRS and CDR2 YFSETQ. The CDR3 spans 15 residues. The CDR3 reads CASSSGRDRGYEQYF. For the CDR3, the DNA is TGCGCCAGCAGCTCAGGACGGGACAGGGGTTACGAGCAGTACTTC.

V and J are TRBV2 and TRBJ2-1; 8 positions match TRBD2. The junction had 10 bases not matched to a gene; V was cut back by 8 bases and J by 4 bases. The germline gives CDR1 SNHLY, CDR2 FYNNEI. The CDR3 extends over 15 amino acids. The DNA for the CDR3 is TGTGCCAGCTCATTCGAAACTAGCGGTTACAATGAGCAGTTCTTC. Translated: CASSFETSGYNEQFF.

This clonotype was observed a handful of times. This chain uses TRBV18 with TRBJ1-2, with a tentative D call TRBD1 (5 bases). The germline gives CDR1 KGHSH, CDR2 LQKENI. The V gene lost 0 bases and the J gene lost 5 bases, with 13 bases spanning the gap. The CDR3 is 15 amino acids. The CDR3 nucleotides read TGTGCCAGCTCACCACCGGTAGGGGAGAAATATGGCTACACCTTC. It yields the protein CASSPPVGEKYGYTF.

To note about this clonotype: At one end the junction does not follow the germline gene, possibly because of a read error. J is TRBJ2-7 and V is TRBV24-1; 7 bases agree with TRBD1. The tail of the sequence fits TRBJ2-5 better, so the J call may be wrong. The CDR3 sequence is 13 residues long. CDR1 and CDR2 (germline): KGHDR, SFDVKD. CDR3 region: CAISYRGQETQYF. CDR3 sequence (DNA): TGTGCCATCAGTTACAGGGGACAAGAGACCCAGTACTTC.

This clonotype was recorded once. The V and J genes are TRBV20-1 and TRBJ1-2, with unresolved D. The CDR3 totals 14 residues. Trimming cost V 0 bases and J 1 base, with 9 bases left between them. Germline assignment: CDR1 DFQATT and CDR2 SNEGSKA (reference sequence). The CDR3 DNA is TGCAGTGCTAGAGATTCCAGATATAACTATGGCTACACCTTC. Protein product: CSARDSRYNYGYTF.